This T cell receptor beta chain was recovered during a study of T cell clonotyping in hematopoietic cell transplantation. The study's findings and limits: Recipient TCR diversity dropped after transplant; expanded clonotypes rose from day 30 to 180.

Time point reported: recipient sample about 28 days before transplant, after cytoreduction. Some clones are missing from TCRdb's copy, which holds only in-frame ones; the method was immunoSEQ multiplex PCR. This sample has some 16,000 clones, with roughly 93% found just once. V gave up 8 bases and J gave up 5 bases, with 22 bases separating them. Germline V lookup: CDR1 MNHNS, CDR2 SASEGT. The CDR3 runs to 15 residues. As concerns this clone: Its antigen is not known.

The sequencing here drew on peripheral blood mononuclear cells, taken before stem cell transplant. The receptor was isolated from a young man with biphenotypic leukemia. Some clones in this sample may be carry-over from other donors' samples. The gene calls are TRBV6-1 and TRBJ2-7; D is unresolved. CDR3: CASGVLWATGHEQYF. The CDR3 region has the DNA TGTGCCAGCGGGGTTTTGTGGGCCACGGGCCACGAGCAGTACTTC.